These 23 T cell receptor beta chains came from one sample sequenced in a study of T cells in Graves' hyperthyroidism and ophthalmopathy. Amplification of TCR beta CDR3 regions used RNA as the template. An initial round of RT-PCR targeting the TCR CDR3 relied on the HTBI primer set. Using its own MiXCR run on the multiplex PCR reads, TCRdb lists one record per CDR3 protein. The data show fewer than 750,000 distinct CDR3 sequences, approximately 44% seen once. Material for sequencing was peripheral blood or thyroid tissue (not recorded which). Every receptor here comes from a woman younger than 35 with Graves' hyperthyroidism.

Many counts were recorded for this clonotype. The chain carries TRBV12-3 or TRBV12-4 and TRBJ2-7; TRBD2 agrees at 12 bases. After removal of 5 bases from V and 6 bases from J, the junction contained 5 bases not matched to a gene. The CDR3 contains 14 residues. This CDR3 reads CASSVLAGGIEQYF. The CDR3 region has the DNA TGTGCCAGCAGTGTCCTAGCGGGAGGGATCGAGCAGTACTTC.

This clonotype was found many times. The chain joins TRBV12-5 to TRBJ2-2, with D perhaps TRBD2 (5 bases). This CDR3 contains 15 residues. Looked up from germline, CDR1 is LGHNT and CDR2 is FRNRAP. Trimming shortened V by 7 bases and J by 4 bases, and 16 bases separated the two germline ends. CDR3 nucleotide sequence: TGTGCTAGTGCCCAGGCAGCGGCAGTCACCGGGGAGCTGTTTTTT. Amino acid sequence: CASAQAAAVTGELFF.

This clonotype was recorded many times. CDR3 amino acids: CASSPRGAYEQYF. In DNA, the CDR3 is TGTGCCAGCAGCCCAAGAGGGGCCTACGAGCAGTACTTC. This chain joins TRBV9 and TRBJ2-7; D tentatively reads TRBD1 or TRBD2 (5 bases each). This CDR3 is built from 13 residues. V shed 4 bases and J shed 2 bases, with 10 bases lying between them. Germline lookup yields CDR1 SGDLS and CDR2 YYNGEE. The full variable domain, rest sourced from reference TRBV9 and TRBJ2-7, is DSGVTQTPKHLITATGQRVTLRCSPRSGDLSVYWYQQSLDQGLQFLIQYYNGEERAKGNILERFSAQQFPDLHSELNLSSLELGDSALYFCASSPRGAYEQYFGPGTRLTVT.

The gene calls are TRBV28 and TRBJ2-7; D is perhaps TRBD2 (6 bases). Trimming took off 5 bases at V and 6 bases at J, with 11 bases between the two ends. Germline assignment: CDR1 MDHEN and CDR2 SYDVKM. The CDR3 contains 12 residues. CDR3 region: CASSLGSPEQYF. CDR3 nucleotides: TGTGCCAGCAGTCTCGGGAGCCCCGAGCAGTACTTC.

V gene TRBV24-1 combines with J gene TRBJ2-7; a weak D match, TRBD2 (6 bases). There are 13 residues in the CDR3. Per the germline V gene, CDR1 is KGHDR and CDR2 is SFDVKD. V lost 6 bases to trimming and J lost 0 bases, with 8 bases between them. The DNA of the CDR3 is TGTGCCACCAGTTCGGGACTCTCCTACGAGCAGTACTTC. Protein sequence: CATSSGLSYEQYF.

This clonotype is labeled as medium-sized. The J gene is TRBJ2-5, the V gene TRBV3-1; 8 nucleotides match TRBD2. CDR3 size: 15 residues. Germline V gene data show CDR1 as LGHDT and CDR2 as YNNKEL (reference sequence). J gave up 6 bases and V 3 bases, and 9 bases lay outside the gene matches. DNA of the CDR3: TGTGCCAGCAGCCATGGAGCGGGAGATGTAAAGACCCAGTACTTC. Translating it yields CASSHGAGDVKTQYF.

At least ten counts were recorded for this clonotype. The genes are TRBV27 and TRBJ1-2; D uncertain. Trimming removed 0 bases from V and 6 bases from J, with 8 bases in between. The germline CDR1 and CDR2 sequences are MNHEY and SMNVEV (reference sequence). The CDR3 covers 13 residues. The CDR3 sequence: CASSLSVGDGYTF. As DNA, the CDR3 is TGTGCCAGCAGTTTATCGGTGGGAGATGGCTACACCTTC.

The rearrangement uses TRBV9 and TRBJ2-6; 8 bases agree with TRBD2. Germline values: CDR1 SGDLS, CDR2 YYNGEE. The CDR3 sequence is 19 residues long. Germline trimming cut 0 bases from V and 0 bases from J; bases unmatched to any gene: 8. The CDR3: CASSVEVSGKLSGANVLTF. CDR3 DNA sequence: TGTGCCAGCAGCGTAGAGGTTAGCGGGAAGCTCTCTGGGGCCAACGTCCTGACTTTC.

This clonotype was counted at least ten times. This chain links TRBV15 with TRBJ1-1, with 8 bases lining up with TRBD1. This CDR3 region has 15 residues. With 1 base clipped from V and 0 bases from J, the junction kept 1 base outside the gene matches. Germline CDR1 is LNHNV and CDR2 is YYDKDF (reference sequence). CDR3: CATSRGTGMNTEAFF. In DNA, the CDR3 is TGTGCCACCAGCAGAGGGACAGGGATGAACACTGAAGCTTTCTTT.

This clonotype has just one count. The CDR3 reads CSSPRREAINEQYF. The DNA for the CDR3 is TGCAGCAGCCCGCGGCGGGAGGCTATCAATGAGCAGTACTTC. This chain links TRBV29-1 with TRBJ2-7; 8 bases line up with TRBD2. The CDR3 covers 14 residues. With 8 bases clipped from V and 7 bases from J, the junction kept 16 bases outside the gene matches. CDR1 is SQVTM and CDR2 is ANQGSEA in the germline V gene.

CDR3 in amino acids: CSARDPRTTNYEQYF. The CDR3, as DNA: TGCAGTGCTAGAGATCCCCGGACTACAAACTACGAGCAGTACTTC. This sequence joins TRBV20-1 and TRBJ2-7, with a possible D match to TRBD2 (6 bases). The CDR3 has 15 amino acids. V was pared by 0 bases and J by 3 bases, with 15 bases between. Germline CDR1 is DFQATT and CDR2 is SNEGSKA (reference sequence).

The genes are TRBV29-1 and TRBJ1-1; weak D call: TRBD1 (5 bases). The CDR3 contains 13 residues. V was trimmed by 1 base and J by 5 bases, leaving 11 bases between them. Germline V lookup: CDR1 SQVTM, CDR2 ANQGSEA. CDR3 sequence (DNA): TGCAGCGTTGAAGGGGGACTAGGGACTGAAGCTTTCTTT. As protein: CSVEGGLGTEAFF.

This clonotype was seen repeatedly, ten times or more. The chain recombines TRBV24-1 with TRBJ2-3, with a possible D match to TRBD2 (6 bases). V lost 8 bases, J lost 5 bases, and 13 bases lay in between. Germline CDR1 KGHDR, CDR2 SFDVKD. This CDR3 is built from 13 residues. The CDR3 region is CATTGRERDTQYF. CDR3 bases: TGTGCCACCACCGGGCGGGAAAGAGATACGCAGTATTTT.

CDR3 bases: TGTGCCATCAGTGAGTCGAACGCGGGAACTTTCTACGAGCAGTACTTC. Its translation: CAISESNAGTFYEQYF. The chain couples TRBV10-3 to TRBJ2-7; D possibly corresponds to TRBD2 (6 bases). Germline V gene lookup returns CDR1 ENHRY and CDR2 SYGVKD. The V end lost 0 bases, the J end lost 3 bases, and 15 bases lay between the germline ends. The CDR3 is 16 amino acids.

The chain combines TRBV7-2 with TRBJ2-5, with 8 bases matching TRBD2. The J segment lost 4 bases and the V segment lost 5 bases, leaving 9 bases of the junction unmatched. Germline values: CDR1 SGHTA, CDR2 FQGNSA. This CDR3 is built from 15 residues. The CDR3 reads CASSPMGTRRETQYF. The DNA for the CDR3 is TGTGCCAGCAGCCCGATGGGGACTAGACGAGAGACCCAGTACTTC.

The chain links TRBV12-3 or TRBV12-4 to TRBJ1-6, with 8 bases fitting TRBD1. V shed 5 bases, J shed 5 bases, and the junction held 5 bases outside the gene matches. The CDR3 contains 15 residues. In DNA form, the CDR3 reads TGTGCCAGCAGTCTCCAGGGGGCGCATAATTCACCCCTCCACTTT. As protein: CASSLQGAHNSPLHF.

This clonotype has just a few counts. The chain recombines TRBV14 with TRBJ2-5; D may be TRBD2 (6 bases). The CDR3 sequence is 17 residues long. Germline CDR1 SGHDN, CDR2 FVKESK. V was clipped by 4 bases and J by 0 bases, with 18 bases between them. The CDR3 DNA follows: TGTGCCAGCAGCCTAACCTGGGATAGCGGAAACCAAGAGACCCAGTACTTC. Amino acid sequence: CASSLTWDSGNQETQYF.

CDR3 region: CASSGQGERGSPLHF. DNA for the CDR3: TGTGCCAGCAGTGGACAGGGGGAACGGGGTTCACCCCTCCACTTT. The genes are TRBV2 and TRBJ1-6; TRBD1 aligns across 9 bases. With V trimmed by 4 bases and J by 9 bases, 7 bases remained unmatched. CDR3 length: 15 amino acids. Germline CDR1 SNHLY, CDR2 FYNNEI. The whole variable domain, remainder taken from reference TRBV2 and TRBJ1-6, is EPEVTQTPSHQVTQMGQEVILRCVPISNHLYFYWYRQILGQKVEFLVSFYNNEISEKSEIFDDQFSVERPDGSNFTLKIRSTKLEDSAMYFCASSGQGERGSPLHFGNGTRLTVT.

This clonotype was observed a handful of times. The chain is built from TRBV7-6 and TRBJ2-7, with D perhaps matching TRBD2 (5 bases). Germline-derived CDR1 and CDR2 are SGHVS and FNYEAQ. V gave up 6 bases and J gave up 7 bases, with 16 bases separating them. The CDR3 sequence is 13 residues long. Here the CDR3 reads CASRPAATGEQYF. The CDR3 bases are TGTGCCAGCAGACCAGCGGCCACCGGGGAGCAGTACTTC.

In its sample, this clonotype was seen many times. This chain uses TRBV7-2 with TRBJ2-2; no firm D call. CDR3 length: 19 amino acids. The germline V gene has CDR1 SGHTA and CDR2 FQGNSA. Deletions cut 2 bases from V and 5 bases from J, with 24 bases between. Written as DNA, the CDR3 is TGTGCCAGCAGCTTACGCAGTGGCCGACTCCCGGCTGGTACCGGGGAGCTGTTTTTT. Protein: CASSLRSGRLPAGTGELFF.

This clonotype occurred many times. The chain is built from TRBV14 and TRBJ1-1; D is unclear. The CDR3 is 15 residues long. The germline V gene encodes CDR1 SGHDN and CDR2 FVKESK. V shed 0 bases and J shed 6 bases, with 14 bases lying between them. CDR3 bases: TGTGCCAGCAGCCAAGATCACCTTGGGGTAGCTGAAGCTTTCTTT. Translated, it gives CASSQDHLGVAEAFF. The variable domain in full, with the rest retrieved from reference TRBV14 and TRBJ1-1, is EAGVTQFPSHSVIEKGQTVTLRCDPISGHDNLYWYRRVMGKEIKFLLHFVKESKQDESGMPNNRFLAERTGGTYSTLKVQPAELEDSGVYFCASSQDHLGVAEAFFGQGTRLTVV.

This clonotype was observed at least ten times. CDR3 residues: CASSLTPSSPLHF. The DNA for the CDR3 is TGTGCCAGCAGCTTAACCCCAAGTTCACCCCTCCACTTT. This chain joins TRBV13 and TRBJ1-6; D is uncertain. The V and J ends lost 2 bases and 9 bases respectively, with 8 bases between them. This CDR3 contains 13 residues. Germline assignment: CDR1 PRHDT and CDR2 FYEKMQ (reference sequence).

CDR3 DNA: TGCAGCGTGACCTTGAAGGCGTGGGAGCAGCCCCAGCATTTT. Amino acid sequence: CSVTLKAWEQPQHF. The rearrangement joins TRBV29-1 to TRBJ1-5; D is unclear. Germline V gene data show CDR1 as SQVTM and CDR2 as ANQGSEA. Trimming removed 6 bases from V and 7 bases from J, with 19 bases in between. The length of the CDR3 is 14 residues.